The clone carrying this T cell receptor (beta chain) has a count of ten or more. Its antigen is still unknown. CD25-based Treg depletion was applied to purified naive CD4+ T cells. The study's findings and limits: The TCR gene usage of tumor memory CD4+ T cells clustered together with blood and lymph node memory CD4+ cells and with lymph node naive CD4+ cells. Greatest tumor Treg TCR overlap was with tumor naive CD4+ cells.

Germline V gene sequence: CDR1 SEHNR, CDR2 FQNEAQ (reference sequence). V shed 5 bases and J shed 6 bases, with 10 bases lying between them. This CDR3 has 12 amino acids. Full-length variable regions came from constant-region reverse primers plus semi-nested Nested Universal Primer A PCR. TCRdb itself ran the 5' RACE reads through MiXCR, one entry per CDR3 protein. Of tens of thousands of distinct CDR3 sequences listed, roughly 22% are singletons. The sample was tumor-infiltrating naive CD4+ T cells sorted from the breast tumor. Subset given: naive CD4+ T cells, CD4+CD45RA+CD25-. This chain connects TRBV7-9 to TRBJ1-1; possible D gene TRBD1, 5 bases. This TCR came from a female donor with breast cancer. The DNA of the CDR3 is TGTGCCAGCAGCGTCGGGACTTCTGAAGCTTTCTTT. As protein: CASSVGTSEAFF.